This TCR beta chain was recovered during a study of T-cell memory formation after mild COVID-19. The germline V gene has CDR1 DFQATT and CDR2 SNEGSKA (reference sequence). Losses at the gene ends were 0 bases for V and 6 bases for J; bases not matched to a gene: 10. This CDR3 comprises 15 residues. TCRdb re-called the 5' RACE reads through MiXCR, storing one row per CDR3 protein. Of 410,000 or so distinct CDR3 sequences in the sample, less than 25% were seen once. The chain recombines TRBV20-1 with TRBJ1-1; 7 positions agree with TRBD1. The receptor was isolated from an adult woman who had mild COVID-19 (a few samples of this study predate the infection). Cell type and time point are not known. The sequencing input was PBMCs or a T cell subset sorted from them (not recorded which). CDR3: CSARDYAGGYSEAFF. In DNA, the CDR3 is TGCAGTGCTAGAGATTACGCAGGGGGATACTCTGAAGCTTTCTTT.